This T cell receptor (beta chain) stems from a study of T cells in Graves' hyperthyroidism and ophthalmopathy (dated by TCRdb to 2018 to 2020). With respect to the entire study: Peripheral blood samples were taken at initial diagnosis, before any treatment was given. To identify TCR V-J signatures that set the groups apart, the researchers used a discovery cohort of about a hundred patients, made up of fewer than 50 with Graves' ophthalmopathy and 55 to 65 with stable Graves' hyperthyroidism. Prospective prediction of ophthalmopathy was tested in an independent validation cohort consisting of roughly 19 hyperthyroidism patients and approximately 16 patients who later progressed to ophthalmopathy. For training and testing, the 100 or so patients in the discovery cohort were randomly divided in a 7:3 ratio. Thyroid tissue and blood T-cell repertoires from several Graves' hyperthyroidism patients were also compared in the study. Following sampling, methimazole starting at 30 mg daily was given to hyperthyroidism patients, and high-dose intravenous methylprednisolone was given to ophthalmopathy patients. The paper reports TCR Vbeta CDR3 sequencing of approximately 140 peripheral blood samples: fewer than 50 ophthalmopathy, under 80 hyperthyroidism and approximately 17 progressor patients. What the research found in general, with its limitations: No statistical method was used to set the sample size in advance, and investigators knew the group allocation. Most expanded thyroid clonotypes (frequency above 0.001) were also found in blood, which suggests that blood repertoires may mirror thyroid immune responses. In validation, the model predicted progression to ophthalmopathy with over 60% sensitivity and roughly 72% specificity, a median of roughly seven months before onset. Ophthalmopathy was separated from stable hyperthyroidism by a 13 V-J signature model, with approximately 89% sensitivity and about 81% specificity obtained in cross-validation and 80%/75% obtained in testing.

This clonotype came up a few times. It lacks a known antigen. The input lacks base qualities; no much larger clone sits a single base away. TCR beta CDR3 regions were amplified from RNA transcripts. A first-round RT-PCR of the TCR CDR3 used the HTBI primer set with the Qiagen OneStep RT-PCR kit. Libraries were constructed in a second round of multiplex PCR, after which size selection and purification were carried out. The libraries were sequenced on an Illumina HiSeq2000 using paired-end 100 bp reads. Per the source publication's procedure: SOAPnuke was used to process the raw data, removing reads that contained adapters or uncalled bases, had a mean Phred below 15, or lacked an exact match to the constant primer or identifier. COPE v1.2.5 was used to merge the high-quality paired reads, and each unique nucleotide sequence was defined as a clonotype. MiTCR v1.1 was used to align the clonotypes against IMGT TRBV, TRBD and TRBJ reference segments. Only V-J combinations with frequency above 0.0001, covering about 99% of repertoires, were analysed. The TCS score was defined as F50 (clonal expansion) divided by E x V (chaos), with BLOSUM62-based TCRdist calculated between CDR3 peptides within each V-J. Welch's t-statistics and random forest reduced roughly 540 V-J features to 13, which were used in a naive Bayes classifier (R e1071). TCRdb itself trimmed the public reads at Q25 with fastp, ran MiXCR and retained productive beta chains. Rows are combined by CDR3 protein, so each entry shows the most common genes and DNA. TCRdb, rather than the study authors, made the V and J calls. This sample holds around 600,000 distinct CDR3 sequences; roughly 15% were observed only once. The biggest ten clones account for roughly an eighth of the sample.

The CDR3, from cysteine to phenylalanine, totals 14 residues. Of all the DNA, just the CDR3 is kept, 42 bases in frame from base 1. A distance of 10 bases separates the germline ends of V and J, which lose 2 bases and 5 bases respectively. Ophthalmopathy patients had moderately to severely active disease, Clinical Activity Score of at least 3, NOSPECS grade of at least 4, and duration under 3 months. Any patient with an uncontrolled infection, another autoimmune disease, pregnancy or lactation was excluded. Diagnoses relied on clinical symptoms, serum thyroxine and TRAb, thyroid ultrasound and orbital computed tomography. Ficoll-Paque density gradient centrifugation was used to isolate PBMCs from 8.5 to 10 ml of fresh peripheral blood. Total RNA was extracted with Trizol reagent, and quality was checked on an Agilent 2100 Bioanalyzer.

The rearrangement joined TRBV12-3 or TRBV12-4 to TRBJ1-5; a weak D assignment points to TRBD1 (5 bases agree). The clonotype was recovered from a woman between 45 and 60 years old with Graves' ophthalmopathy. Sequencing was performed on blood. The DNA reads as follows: TGTGCCAGCAGTTTAATGGGGGGAGATCAGCCCCAGCATTTT. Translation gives CASSLMGGDQPQHF.